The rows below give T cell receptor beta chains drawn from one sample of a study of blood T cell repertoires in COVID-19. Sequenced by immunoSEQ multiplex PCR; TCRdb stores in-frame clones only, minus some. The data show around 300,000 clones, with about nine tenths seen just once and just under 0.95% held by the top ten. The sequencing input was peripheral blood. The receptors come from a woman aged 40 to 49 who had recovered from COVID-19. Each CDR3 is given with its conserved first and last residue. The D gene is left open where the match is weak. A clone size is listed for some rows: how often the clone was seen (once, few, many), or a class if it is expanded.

CDR3 DNA: TGTGCCAGCAGCTTGGGGGACAGGGGTGTAAAGACCGGGGAGCTGTTTTTT
CDR3 protein: CASSLGDRGVKTGELFF
clone size: NA
D gene: TRBD1
V gene: TRBV5-6
CDR3 length: 17
J gene: TRBJ2-2

CDR3 DNA: TGCGCCAGCAGCGGGCAGGGCTCCTACAATGAGCAGTTCTTC
CDR3 protein: CASSGQGSYNEQFF
clone size: NA
D gene: NA
V gene: TRBV5-1
CDR3 length: 14
J gene: TRBJ2-1

CDR3 DNA: TGTGCCAGCAAGACGGGACTAGCGGGAGCGGCCGGGGAGCTGTTTTTT
CDR3 protein: CASKTGLAGAAGELFF
clone size: NA
D gene: TRBD2
V gene: TRBV2
CDR3 length: 16
J gene: TRBJ2-2

CDR3 DNA: TGTGCCAGCACGCGGCCCGCAGATACGCAGTATTTT
CDR3 protein: CASTRPADTQYF
clone size: NA
D gene: NA
V gene: TRBV28
CDR3 length: 12
J gene: TRBJ2-3

CDR3 DNA: TGTGCCAGCAGCGGACAGGTCCAAGAGACCCAGTACTTC
CDR3 protein: CASSGQVQETQYF
clone size: NA
D gene: TRBD1
V gene: TRBV12-3/TRBV12-4
CDR3 length: 13
J gene: TRBJ2-5

CDR3 DNA: TGTGCCAGCAGTCCGGACAGCCGCTACGAGCAGTACTTC
CDR3 protein: CASSPDSRYEQYF
clone size: NA
D gene: NA
V gene: TRBV7-9
CDR3 length: 13
J gene: TRBJ2-7

CDR3 DNA: TGTGCCAGCAGCTTAATTGGCGGGGCCGCCAAAAACATTCAGTACTTC
CDR3 protein: CASSLIGGAAKNIQYF
clone size: NA
D gene: NA
V gene: TRBV7-8
CDR3 length: 16
J gene: TRBJ2-4

CDR3 DNA: TGCGCCAGCAGCTTGGGGGGTACAGGGGTCCAAGAGACCCAGTACTTC
CDR3 protein: CASSLGGTGVQETQYF
clone size: NA
D gene: TRBD1
V gene: TRBV5-1
CDR3 length: 16
J gene: TRBJ2-5

CDR3 DNA: TGTGCCAGCAGCCCCCGGGAGACCCAGTACTTC
CDR3 protein: CASSPRETQYF
clone size: NA
D gene: NA
V gene: TRBV9
CDR3 length: 11
J gene: TRBJ2-5

CDR3 DNA: TGCGCCAGCAGCATGGGGACAGGAGACAATGAGCAGTTCTTC
CDR3 protein: CASSMGTGDNEQFF
clone size: NA
D gene: TRBD1
V gene: TRBV5-1
CDR3 length: 14
J gene: TRBJ2-1

CDR3 DNA: TGTGCCAGCAGCCTTAACGGGAAGACCAACTACGAGCAGTACTTC
CDR3 protein: CASSLNGKTNYEQYF
clone size: NA
D gene: NA
V gene: TRBV9
CDR3 length: 15
J gene: TRBJ2-7

CDR3 DNA: TGTGCCAGCAGCTTAGTGGTGGAGGGGCTTAGCACAGATACGCAGTATTTT
CDR3 protein: CASSLVVEGLSTDTQYF
clone size: NA
D gene: NA
V gene: TRBV7-6
CDR3 length: 17
J gene: TRBJ2-3

CDR3 DNA: TGTGCCAGCAGCCTCGGGACAAGGGCGGCTTTCTTT
CDR3 protein: CASSLGTRAAFF
clone size: NA
D gene: NA
V gene: TRBV3-1/TRBV3-2
CDR3 length: 12
J gene: TRBJ1-1

CDR3 DNA: TGTGCCAGCAGCTTAGGGACTAGCCCCATTCAGTACTTC
CDR3 protein: CASSLGTSPIQYF
clone size: NA
D gene: TRBD2
V gene: TRBV11-2
CDR3 length: 13
J gene: TRBJ2-4

CDR3 DNA: TGTGCCACCGATCAGGGGGAGCAGTACTTC
CDR3 protein: CATDQGEQYF
clone size: once
D gene: NA
V gene: TRBV6-5
CDR3 length: 10
J gene: TRBJ2-7

CDR3 DNA: TGTGCCAGCAGGGGGGACAGGGGATCCGGCGAGCAGTACTTC
CDR3 protein: CASRGDRGSGEQYF
clone size: NA
D gene: TRBD1
V gene: TRBV28
CDR3 length: 14
J gene: TRBJ2-7

CDR3 DNA: TGTGCCAGCAGACCCTTAGCGGGAGGTAGCACAGATACGCAGTATTTT
CDR3 protein: CASRPLAGGSTDTQYF
clone size: NA
D gene: TRBD2
V gene: TRBV7-2
CDR3 length: 16
J gene: TRBJ2-3

CDR3 DNA: TGTGCCAGCGGATGGACAGGGGTGGGTGAAAAACTGTTTTTT
CDR3 protein: CASGWTGVGEKLFF
clone size: NA
D gene: TRBD1
V gene: TRBV28
CDR3 length: 14
J gene: TRBJ1-4

CDR3 DNA: TGTGCCAGTAGTATTCAAGGACAGGGTATCTACGAGCAGTACTTC
CDR3 protein: CASSIQGQGIYEQYF
clone size: NA
D gene: TRBD1
V gene: TRBV19
CDR3 length: 15
J gene: TRBJ2-7

CDR3 DNA: TGTGCCAGCAGCCCAGGGGGCACTAATGAAAAACTGTTTTTT
CDR3 protein: CASSPGGTNEKLFF
clone size: few
D gene: TRBD1
V gene: TRBV5-4
CDR3 length: 14
J gene: TRBJ1-4

CDR3 DNA: TGTGCCAGCAGCGTAGCTGGTTTGCAGGTCACAGATACGCAGTATTTT
CDR3 protein: CASSVAGLQVTDTQYF
clone size: NA
D gene: NA
V gene: TRBV9
CDR3 length: 16
J gene: TRBJ2-3

CDR3 DNA: TGTGCCAGCAGCGCCGACAGGGTCTATGGCTACACCTTC
CDR3 protein: CASSADRVYGYTF
clone size: NA
D gene: TRBD1
V gene: TRBV12-3/TRBV12-4
CDR3 length: 13
J gene: TRBJ1-2

CDR3 DNA: TGTGCCAGCAGTACGCCTCCGGGCGGGGTGGCTGAAAAACTGTTTTTT
CDR3 protein: CASSTPPGGVAEKLFF
clone size: NA
D gene: NA
V gene: TRBV6-6
CDR3 length: 16
J gene: TRBJ1-4

CDR3 DNA: TGTGCCTGGAGTGTTAACAGGCCATGGGAGCAGTACTTC
CDR3 protein: CAWSVNRPWEQYF
clone size: NA
D gene: NA
V gene: TRBV30
CDR3 length: 13
J gene: TRBJ2-7

CDR3 DNA: TGCGCCAGCAGCCAGGTGACAGGCCAGAACACTGAAGCTTTCTTT
CDR3 protein: CASSQVTGQNTEAFF
clone size: NA
D gene: NA
V gene: TRBV4-1
CDR3 length: 15
J gene: TRBJ1-1

CDR3 DNA: TGCAGCGTTGCGCCCGGACAGGGCTACGAGCAGTACTTC
CDR3 protein: CSVAPGQGYEQYF
clone size: NA
D gene: TRBD1
V gene: TRBV29-1
CDR3 length: 13
J gene: TRBJ2-7

CDR3 DNA: TGCGCCATCGGGACTCCGGACGGGACCCAGTACTTC
CDR3 protein: CAIGTPDGTQYF
clone size: NA
D gene: NA
V gene: TRBV10-2
CDR3 length: 12
J gene: TRBJ2-5

CDR3 DNA: TGCGCCAGCAGCGAACAACAGGGGTCCATCGAGCAGTACTTC
CDR3 protein: CASSEQQGSIEQYF
clone size: NA
D gene: TRBD1
V gene: TRBV5-1
CDR3 length: 14
J gene: TRBJ2-7

CDR3 DNA: TGTGCCGCGCGGACAGGGCTGAATTCACCCCTCCACTTT
CDR3 protein: CAARTGLNSPLHF
clone size: NA
D gene: TRBD1
V gene: TRBV5-4
CDR3 length: 13
J gene: TRBJ1-6

CDR3 DNA: TGTGCCAGCAGCCAAGTGTCAAGCGGAGCAGATACGCAGTATTTT
CDR3 protein: CASSQVSSGADTQYF
clone size: NA
D gene: NA
V gene: TRBV3-1/TRBV3-2
CDR3 length: 15
J gene: TRBJ2-3

CDR3 DNA: TGTGCCAGCGGAGGGACAGGCAGGCTTGGAAACACCATATATTTT
CDR3 protein: CASGGTGRLGNTIYF
clone size: NA
D gene: TRBD1
V gene: TRBV7-9
CDR3 length: 15
J gene: TRBJ1-3

CDR3 DNA: TGTGCCAGCAGCCCGCAAAAACTAGCGCCACCGGGGACCCAGTACTTC
CDR3 protein: CASSPQKLAPPGTQYF
clone size: NA
D gene: TRBD2
V gene: TRBV7-6
CDR3 length: 16
J gene: TRBJ2-5

CDR3 DNA: TGCGCCAGCAGCTTGGTGTCGGGGTGGGACTACGAGCAGTACTTC
CDR3 protein: CASSLVSGWDYEQYF
clone size: NA
D gene: NA
V gene: TRBV5-1
CDR3 length: 15
J gene: TRBJ2-7

CDR3 DNA: TGTGCCAGCAGCTTAGCGGCGGGGAACACTGAAGCTTTCTTT
CDR3 protein: CASSLAAGNTEAFF
clone size: NA
D gene: NA
V gene: TRBV7-9
CDR3 length: 14
J gene: TRBJ1-1

CDR3 DNA: TGCGCCAGCAGTGAGTCGATCCTAGCGGAGCAGTTCTTC
CDR3 protein: CASSESILAEQFF
clone size: NA
D gene: NA
V gene: TRBV10-2
CDR3 length: 13
J gene: TRBJ2-1

CDR3 DNA: TGTGCCAGCAGCTTAATAGGAGCGGGAGGCGAGCAGTACTTC
CDR3 protein: CASSLIGAGGEQYF
clone size: NA
D gene: TRBD2
V gene: TRBV7-8
CDR3 length: 14
J gene: TRBJ2-7

CDR3 DNA: TGTGCCACCGGACAGGGGGGAACCGGGGAGCTGTTTTTT
CDR3 protein: CATGQGGTGELFF
clone size: NA
D gene: TRBD1
V gene: TRBV12-3/TRBV12-4
CDR3 length: 13
J gene: TRBJ2-2

CDR3 DNA: TGCGCCAGCAGCCAAGTAGCGGGGTGGAGTACCGGGGAGCTGTTTTTT
CDR3 protein: CASSQVAGWSTGELFF
clone size: NA
D gene: TRBD2
V gene: TRBV4-1
CDR3 length: 16
J gene: TRBJ2-2

CDR3 DNA: TGTGCCAGCAGCTGCCCAGGGAAACTAAGCAATCAGCCCCAGCATTTT
CDR3 protein: CASSCPGKLSNQPQHF
clone size: NA
D gene: NA
V gene: TRBV5-6
CDR3 length: 16
J gene: TRBJ1-5

CDR3 DNA: TGTGCCAGCAGCCCTAGCGGTTTGGGCTCCTACAATGAGCAGTTCTTC
CDR3 protein: CASSPSGLGSYNEQFF
clone size: NA
D gene: TRBD2
V gene: TRBV7-9
CDR3 length: 16
J gene: TRBJ2-1

CDR3 DNA: TGTGCCAGTAGTATAGCCGTAACGGCAGGGGGCTTTTACACTGAAGCTTTCTTT
CDR3 protein: CASSIAVTAGGFYTEAFF
clone size: once
D gene: TRBD1
V gene: TRBV19
CDR3 length: 18
J gene: TRBJ1-1

CDR3 DNA: TGTGCCAGCAGTCTACTAGCGGGAGGAAACAATGAGCAGTTCTTC
CDR3 protein: CASSLLAGGNNEQFF
clone size: NA
D gene: TRBD2
V gene: TRBV6-4
CDR3 length: 15
J gene: TRBJ2-1

CDR3 DNA: TGTGCCAGCAGCTTAGTGGGTAGGAGGGCCATGGTCGATGAGCAGTTCTTC
CDR3 protein: CASSLVGRRAMVDEQFF
clone size: NA
D gene: NA
V gene: TRBV7-9
CDR3 length: 17
J gene: TRBJ2-1

CDR3 DNA: TGTGCCAGCAGCTTGGGACTGGATACCTACGAGCAGTACTTC
CDR3 protein: CASSLGLDTYEQYF
clone size: NA
D gene: NA
V gene: TRBV5-4
CDR3 length: 14
J gene: TRBJ2-7

CDR3 DNA: TGTGCCAGCAGCGCAGCGGGCACTAATGAAAAACTGTTTTTT
CDR3 protein: CASSAAGTNEKLFF
clone size: NA
D gene: NA
V gene: TRBV5-4
CDR3 length: 14
J gene: TRBJ1-4

CDR3 DNA: TGTGCCAGCAGTTCCAGGGTTAACTATGGCTACACCTTC
CDR3 protein: CASSSRVNYGYTF
clone size: once
D gene: NA
V gene: TRBV27
CDR3 length: 13
J gene: TRBJ1-2

CDR3 DNA: TGTGCCAGCAGCCAAGGGGTTGAGGGAATCTACGAGCAGTACTTC
CDR3 protein: CASSQGVEGIYEQYF
clone size: NA
D gene: NA
V gene: TRBV3-1/TRBV3-2
CDR3 length: 15
J gene: TRBJ2-7

CDR3 DNA: TGTGCCAGCAGCGGACGCCTCGGGGGCTCCTACAATGAGCAGTTCTTC
CDR3 protein: CASSGRLGGSYNEQFF
clone size: NA
D gene: NA
V gene: TRBV9
CDR3 length: 16
J gene: TRBJ2-1

CDR3 DNA: TGCAGTGCTAGTGGAAGTATTAGGGACAGGGCCTACGAGCAGTACTTC
CDR3 protein: CSASGSIRDRAYEQYF
clone size: NA
D gene: TRBD1
V gene: TRBV20-1
CDR3 length: 16
J gene: TRBJ2-7

CDR3 DNA: TGTGCCAGCGGACTAACCAATGAGCAGTTCTTC
CDR3 protein: CASGLTNEQFF
clone size: NA
D gene: NA
V gene: TRBV2
CDR3 length: 11
J gene: TRBJ2-1